The clone carrying this T cell receptor beta chain was counted ten times or more. Its antigen is not identified. Trimming removed 5 bases at V and 2 bases at J, with 11 bases between. The CDR3 loop spans 13 amino acids. Germline lookup yields CDR1 DFQATT and CDR2 SNEGSKA (reference sequence). Amplified TCR beta CDR3 regions derived from RNA transcripts. HTBI primers were used for first-round RT-PCR of the TCR CDR3. Each CDR3 protein gets one entry after TCRdb re-called the multiplex PCR reads with MiXCR. The data show about 530,000 distinct CDR3 sequences, with approximately 17% seen just once and 17% held by the top ten. This sample is drawn from a study of T cells in Graves' hyperthyroidism and ophthalmopathy. Findings and caveats of the study: Blood also carried most thyroid clonotypes expanded above 0.001.

With duration under 3 months, ophthalmopathy was active: Clinical Activity Score at least 3, NOSPECS at least 4. Uncontrolled infection, other autoimmune disease, pregnancy or lactation barred patients from enrollment. Fresh peripheral blood, roughly 9.8 ml of it, supplied the PBMCs. This rearrangement joins TRBV20-1 to TRBJ2-3; unclear D gene. The receptor was isolated from a woman younger than 35 with Graves' ophthalmopathy. Sequencing used blood. The CDR3 coding sequence is TGCAGTGCTGCGGTACTCGACACAGATACGCAGTATTTT. It codes for CSAAVLDTDTQYF.